These T cell receptor beta chains were read from a single sample in a study of T cells expressing NK-cell markers. With the 5' RACE reads reprocessed, TCRdb shows one record per CDR3 protein and no DNA. This table lists 300,000 to 450,000 distinct CDR3 sequences. The sequenced material came from blood T cells: a sorted CD56 or NKG2C T cell subset, CD4+ or CD8+ T cells, or bulk PBMC T cells (not recorded which). The receptors derive from a man aged 18-70 years in good health. Both conserved end residues are part of each CDR3.

v_gene	j_gene	CDR3aa
TRBV6-5	TRBJ2-7	CASSRFGGEQYF
TRBV6-1	TRBJ1-2	CASSGMNRVGYTF
TRBV6-1	TRBJ2-1	CASSEDSPTGTRFF
TRBV12-3/TRBV12-4	TRBJ1-2	CASSSTSTGWDGYTF
TRBV25-1	TRBJ1-2	CASSAPGDYNYGYTF
TRBV12-3/TRBV12-4	TRBJ2-5	CASSFLAGAMYQETQYF
TRBV5-4	TRBJ2-3	CASSLAGLVADTQYF
TRBV15	TRBJ2-7	CATSPTGSTGDEQYF
TRBV2	TRBJ2-5	CASSGQETQYF
TRBV11-1	TRBJ2-5	CASSLDARQGAGETQYF
TRBV7-2	TRBJ1-4	CASSLGPSGGHEKLFF
TRBV23-1	TRBJ2-4	CAFYYRESDIQYF
TRBV28	TRBJ1-5	CASRTANQPQHF
TRBV5-1	TRBJ1-5	CASSIGTGNQPQHF
TRBV19	TRBJ2-1	CASSSGLAGGKSYNEQFF
TRBV6-1	TRBJ2-1	CASGRGLAANEQFF
TRBV20-1	TRBJ1-4	CSARAANEKLFF
TRBV7-9	TRBJ1-6	CASSFLGGPLHF
TRBV7-9	TRBJ2-7	CASSLTGQGYDEQYF
TRBV29-1	TRBJ1-2	CSGWWQGVRGYTF
TRBV29-1	TRBJ1-2	CSVDLDHGYTF